These 25 T cell receptor beta chains share one sample of origin, sequenced in a study of regulatory T cells in long-lasting Graves disease. Time point meaning: persistent/refractory GD, antithyroid drugs over 5 years with positive TRAb. Extracted PBMC RNA gave rise to the TCR library. Both iRepertoire HTBI primers and Arm-PCR of CDR3 regions were used to build the TCR beta libraries. In TCRdb, the multiplex PCR reads were re-called with MiXCR into one record per CDR3 protein. Here the sample spans approximately 290,000 distinct CDR3 sequences, more than 20% being singletons. Sequenced here: peripheral blood mononuclear cells (PBMCs), sampled when the disease was refractory, from a patient treated with antithyroid drugs. The source of these receptors is a female donor with Graves disease.

This clonotype was detected many times. The chain is built from TRBV2 and TRBJ1-5, with 7 bases lining up with TRBD1. This CDR3 spans 14 amino acids. Germline assignment: CDR1 SNHLY and CDR2 FYNNEI. The trim removed 7 bases at V and 3 bases at J, leaving 6 bases unmatched. CDR3 loop: CASKRDSDNQPQHF. CDR3 in DNA: TGTGCCAGCAAGCGGGACAGTGACAATCAGCCCCAGCATTTT.

This clonotype was recorded a few times. The J gene is TRBJ1-2, the V gene TRBV5-1; tentative D call: TRBD1 (5 bases). This CDR3 is 12 amino acids long. Trimming took 0 bases from V and 10 from J, leaving 10 bases between them. Germline CDR1 reads SGHRS; CDR2 reads YFSETQ. CDR3 nucleotide sequence: TGCGCCAGCAGCTTGGGTTTGGGGCTCTACACCTTC. This encodes CASSLGLGLYTF.

The chain couples TRBV6-2 or TRBV6-3 to TRBJ2-2; D remains unclear. Germline lookup yields CDR1 MNHEY and CDR2 SVGEGT. The CDR3 sequence is 17 residues long. Trimming took off 0 bases at V and 1 base at J, with 12 bases between the two ends. The CDR3 protein is CASSYSIGLQNTGELFF. The DNA for the CDR3 is TGTGCCAGCAGTTACTCGATTGGGCTGCAGAACACCGGGGAGCTGTTTTTT.

The sample holds a few counts of this clonotype. The chain joins TRBV20-1 to TRBJ1-1; no clear D. Germline assignment: CDR1 DFQATT and CDR2 SNEGSKA (reference sequence). The length of the CDR3 is 13 residues. The V end was cut by 2 bases, the J end by 0 bases, with 7 bases between. For the CDR3, the DNA is TGCAGTGCTAGAAAGGACTTGAACACTGAAGCTTTCTTT. Protein: CSARKDLNTEAFF.

This clonotype was seen only a few times. This clone may be a read error of a much larger clone one base away. V usage is TRBV24-1 and J usage is TRBJ1-5; no clear D gene. The germline V gene encodes CDR1 KGHDR and CDR2 SFDVKD. The CDR3 is 12 residues long. CDR3 nucleotides: TGTGCCACCAGTGACCAAGATCAGCCCCAGCGTTTT. Translating it yields CATSDQDQPQRF.

The chain joins TRBV11-2 to TRBJ2-6; D unresolved. Trimming removed 5 bases at V and 0 bases at J, with 11 bases between. The CDR3 totals 16 residues. The germline V gene encodes CDR1 SGHAT and CDR2 FQNNGV. The CDR3 coding sequence is TGTGCCAGCAGCAGAGCCCGTAGCTCTGGGGCCAACGTCCTGACTTTC. It specifies CASSRARSSGANVLTF.

The chain has TRBV28 and TRBJ1-3; D is unclear. Germline-derived CDR1 and CDR2 are MDHEN and SYDVKM. Trimming removed 6 bases from V and 2 bases from J, with 8 bases in between. CDR3 length: 13 residues. The CDR3 DNA is TGTGCCAGCAGCCTATTGCCTGGAAACACCATATATTTT. This translates into CASSLLPGNTIYF.

There are many counts of this clonotype. The chain combines TRBV28 with TRBJ1-2, with a weak D call TRBD1 (5 bases). Trimming took 6 bases from V and 4 from J, leaving 21 bases between them. The germline gives CDR1 MDHEN, CDR2 SYDVKM. This CDR3 is 16 amino acids long. The CDR3 here is CASSSTGAGSGYGYTF. The CDR3 nucleotides are TGTGCCAGCAGCTCGACCGGGGCGGGGAGCGGCTATGGCTACACCTTC.

The rearrangement joins TRBV24-1 to TRBJ2-3; D may be TRBD2 (6 bases). Germline V CDR1 and CDR2: KGHDR, SFDVKD. V was clipped by 3 bases and J by 8 bases, with 14 bases between them. The CDR3 extends over 14 amino acids. This chain's CDR3 is CATSDRRADSTQYF. In DNA, the CDR3 is TGTGCCACCAGTGATAGGAGGGCGGATTCTACGCAGTATTTT.

The chain has TRBV12-3 or TRBV12-4 and TRBJ2-5, with D unclear. This CDR3 is 14 amino acids long. The germline V and J ends were trimmed by 6 bases and 0 bases, with 11 bases remaining between them. This CDR3 is CASSPQTNQETQYF. The CDR3 DNA reads as TGTGCCAGCAGCCCTCAGACGAACCAAGAGACCCAGTACTTC.

This clonotype was recorded many times. This chain uses TRBV27 with TRBJ2-7, with a weak D call TRBD1 (5 bases). CDR1 is MNHEY and CDR2 is SMNVEV in the germline V gene (reference sequence). V dropped 8 bases and J dropped 2 bases, with 13 bases sitting between them. CDR3 length: 13 residues. The CDR3 DNA reads TGTGCCAGCGGGGCAGGGTTTCCCTACGAGCAGTACTTC. It specifies CASGAGFPYEQYF.

Ten or more counts support this clonotype. The chain is built from TRBV7-9 and TRBJ2-2; the match to TRBD2 covers 7 bases. In germline, CDR1 is SEHNR, CDR2 FQNEAQ (reference sequence). V shed 4 bases, J shed 7 bases, and the junction held 15 bases outside the gene matches. The CDR3 sequence is 17 residues long. CDR3 DNA sequence: TGTGCCAGCAGCTCGGCCAAGGCGGGAGTTACATACGGGGAGCTGTTTTTT. Protein product: CASSSAKAGVTYGELFF.

This rearrangement joins TRBV6-1 to TRBJ1-3; D ambiguous. The CDR3 length is 16 residues. V lost 5 bases to trimming and J lost 0 bases, with 14 bases between them. CDR1 is MNHNS, CDR2 SASEGT, per germline. The CDR3 coding sequence is TGTGCCAGCAGTCCCAGCGGCCGGAGCTCTGGAAACACCATATATTTT. Translating it yields CASSPSGRSSGNTIYF.

This rearrangement joins TRBV20-1 to TRBJ2-1; D possibly uses TRBD1 or TRBD2 (6 bases each). CDR3 length: 17 residues. V was cut by 6 bases and J by 8 bases, with 29 bases left in between. Germline CDR1 is DFQATT and CDR2 is SNEGSKA (reference sequence). CDR3 in amino acids: CSANRPAGGLVIDEQFF. The DNA of the CDR3 is TGCAGTGCCAACCGTCCTGCCGGGGGCCTAGTTATCGATGAGCAGTTCTTC.

This clonotype showed up many times. The V call is TRBV6-2 or TRBV6-3, the J call TRBJ2-7; a possible D gene is TRBD2 (5 bases). CDR1 MNHEY and CDR2 SVGEGT come from the germline V gene. The V end lost 2 bases, the J end lost 0 bases, and 8 bases lay between the germline ends. This CDR3 is built from 14 residues. The CDR3 DNA reads TGTGCCAGCAGTTACCGAGGGAACTCCTACGAGCAGTACTTC. Translating gives CASSYRGNSYEQYF.

The chain carries TRBV7-2 and TRBJ2-7; D may be TRBD2 (6 bases). The CDR3 consists of 15 residues. From germline, CDR1 is SGHTA and CDR2 FQGNSA. V gave up 7 bases and J gave up 0 bases, with 16 bases separating them. The CDR3 is CASTDLAGNSYEQYF. The CDR3 DNA follows: TGTGCCAGCACCGATCTGGCGGGAAACTCCTACGAGCAGTACTTC. Drawing the rest from reference TRBV7-2 and TRBJ2-7, the complete variable domain is GAGVSQSPSNKVTEKGKDVELRCDPISGHTALYWYRQSLGQGLEFLIYFQGNSAPDKSGLPSDRFSAERTGGSVSTLTIQRTQQEDSAVYLCASTDLAGNSYEQYFGPGTRLTVT.

This clonotype appeared a few times. The V and J genes are TRBV14 and TRBJ2-5; either TRBD1 or TRBD2 may supply D (5 bases each). Trimming shortened V by 3 bases and J by 4 bases, and 6 bases separated the two germline ends. This CDR3 region has 12 residues. Germline CDR1 SGHDN, CDR2 FVKESK. CDR3 loop: CASSQGTETQYF. In nucleotides, the CDR3 is TGTGCCAGCAGCCAGGGGACAGAGACCCAGTACTTC. Together with reference TRBV14 and TRBJ2-5, the CDR3 gives the full variable domain: EAGVTQFPSHSVIEKGQTVTLRCDPISGHDNLYWYRRVMGKEIKFLLHFVKESKQDESGMPNNRFLAERTGGTYSTLKVQPAELEDSGVYFCASSQGTETQYFGPGTRLLVL.

This chain joins TRBV3-1 and TRBJ1-2; D call uncertain. Germline V gene sequence: CDR1 LGHDT, CDR2 YNNKEL (reference sequence). This CDR3 has 14 residues. The ends were cut back, 0 bases at V and 8 bases at J, with 13 bases in the middle. CDR3 sequence (DNA): TGTGCCAGCAGCCAAGATCAACGGGTTGGGGGCTACACCTTC. Protein: CASSQDQRVGGYTF.

In its sample, this clonotype was seen a few times. The chain couples TRBV30 to TRBJ1-2; D uncertain. The CDR3 spans 14 residues. The V end was cut by 5 bases, the J end by 3 bases, with 16 bases between. The germline V gene has CDR1 GTSNPN and CDR2 SVGIG (reference sequence). CDR3 nucleotide sequence: TGTGCCTGGGACCCCCCGGACCGCTACTATGGCTACACCTTC. It yields the protein CAWDPPDRYYGYTF.

In this sample, this clonotype turned up many times. Here the CDR3 DNA reads TGTGCCAGCAGGCGACAGGGGACTATCGGGAACACTGAAGCTTTCTTT. Translating it yields CASRRQGTIGNTEAFF. The chain employs TRBV12-3 or TRBV12-4 and TRBJ1-1; 8 bases map to TRBD1. The CDR3 contains 16 residues. Trimming at V came to 6 bases and at J to 1 base, leaving 10 bases not matched to a gene.

This chain connects TRBV7-3 to TRBJ2-7; D not certain. The CDR3 extends over 14 amino acids. Germline lookup yields CDR1 SGHTA and CDR2 FQGTGA. The V and J ends lost 5 bases and 2 bases respectively, with 13 bases between them. For the CDR3, the DNA is TGTGCCAGCAGCCGCTACTTAGCCCCCTACGAGCAGTACTTC. Protein sequence: CASSRYLAPYEQYF.

The chain links TRBV3-1 to TRBJ2-7; the D is unclear. The length of the CDR3 is 16 residues. Germline CDR1 is LGHDT and CDR2 is YNNKEL (reference sequence). Trimming removed 0 bases from V and 3 bases from J, with 15 bases in between. The CDR3 DNA sequence: TGTGCCAGCAGCCAAGAGGAGCCCCCCCGCGGCTACGAGCAGTACTTC. Its translation is CASSQEEPPRGYEQYF.

This clonotype turned up a few times. The chain has TRBV10-3 and TRBJ2-6, with a possible D match to TRBD1 (6 bases). With 2 bases removed from V and 0 bases from J, the gap between germline ends came to 17 bases. Germline CDR1 reads ENHRY; CDR2 reads SYGVKD. This CDR3 is 19 amino acids long. As DNA, the CDR3 is TGTGCCATCAGTGAGCCCACAGGGTTGGGTACCTCTGGGGCCAACGTCCTGACTTTC. It yields the protein CAISEPTGLGTSGANVLTF.

This clonotype was seen once. A clone one base away is much larger, so this may be a read error. As the CDR3 is not closed by the conserved phenylalanine or tryptophan, this likely results from a read error. The chain links TRBV2 to TRBJ2-7, with 13 bases lining up with TRBD2. There are 14 residues in the CDR3. Germline V gives CDR1 SNHLY, CDR2 FYNNEI. V was clipped by 5 bases and J by 6 bases; unmatched bases: 4. The CDR3 loop reads CASSPLAGGSEQYL. The CDR3 nucleotides read TGTGCCAGCAGTCCACTAGCGGGAGGGTCCGAGCAGTACCTC.

V gene TRBV18 combines with J gene TRBJ2-1; 8 positions match TRBD1. This CDR3 has 15 amino acids. Germline values: CDR1 KGHSH, CDR2 LQKENI. With 3 bases clipped from V and 5 bases from J, the junction kept 6 bases outside the gene matches. The CDR3 is CASSPGTGGNNEQFF. CDR3 bases: TGTGCCAGCTCACCGGGAACAGGGGGAAACAATGAGCAGTTCTTC.